This TCR beta chain was captured in a study of T cell repertoires in cytomegalovirus infection (dated by TCRdb to about 2019). The study in broad terms: Recently identified HLA-C-restricted CMV epitopes, whose presentation resists viral immunomodulation, were targeted by peptide stimulations together with well-studied HLA-B-restricted epitopes. Donor HLA type was relevant to the analysis, as public TCR beta signatures indicated carriage of CMV infection together with the matching HLA type.

Sequencing used an Illumina HiSeq 1500. TCRdb trimmed public reads at Q25 via fastp, called clones via MiXCR and kept in-frame beta chains. CDR3 protein duplicates are merged, each entry listing the most common genes and DNA. For this sample the table gives approximately 71,000 distinct CDR3 sequences, of which 20% to 25% were detected only once. The top ten clones comprise roughly two thirds of the sample. A remark on this clonotype: It lacks a known antigen. No clone much larger than this one lies a single base away; base qualities are absent.

The sample's treatment or condition label is to be understood as: in vitro stimulation with specific CMV peptide epitopes to enrich CMV-specific T cells. V is cut back by 5 bases and J by 2 bases, with 4 bases in the junction unmatched. The germline V gene (reference sequence) supplies CDR1 DFQATT and CDR2 SNEGSKA. The CDR3 goes from the cysteine to the phenylalanine over 14 residues. This entry keeps only the CDR3 DNA: 42 bases, framed from base 1. The study at large found these results: The ex vivo response was dominated by HLA-C-restricted CMV-specific TCR beta clonotypes, which also provided the single most frequent clonotype in two of eight donors. In both this cohort and an independent roughly 400-donor cohort, the cumulative frequency of public TCR beta family members distinguished carriers of CMV infection plus the relevant HLA type.

The receptor comes from a human donor in good health (CMV status not recorded). Some clones in this sample may be carry-over from other donors' samples. The rearranged chain carries TRBV20-1 and TRBJ1-5, with 9 bases in between that match TRBD1. The sample consisted of CD8+ T cells from cultured PBMCs, taken from culture after CMV antigen stimulation. The CDR3 reads as follows: CSAWDREGNQPQHF. Here is the DNA: TGCAGTGCTTGGGACAGGGAGGGCAATCAGCCCCAGCATTTT.